This TCR beta chain comes out of a study of cytomegalovirus exposure and HLA in healthy donors. This clone was found a few times. The target antigen is unknown. J lost 7 bases, V lost 6 bases, and 9 bases had no gene match. Per the germline V gene, CDR1 is MNHNS and CDR2 is SASEGT. The CDR3 runs to 14 residues. Study observations and caveats: In vitro assays verified that a few CMV-associated chains recognized CMV antigens specifically.

A multiplex PCR was run with 60 Vbeta primers and 13 Jbeta primers. The assay was immunoSEQ multiplex PCR, and TCRdb's table has in-frame clones only and misses some. Of around 120,000 clones in the sample, around 72% are singletons; the top ten hold roughly 8.2%. This clonotype was sampled from a woman aged 40 to 50 in good health and CMV-seropositive. Sequencing used PBMCs. This chain links TRBV6-1 with TRBJ1-2, with 9 bases matching TRBD1. The CDR3, as DNA: TGTGCCAGCAGGCGGACAGGGGCTGTGGGTGGCTACACCTTC. Translation: CASRRTGAVGGYTF.